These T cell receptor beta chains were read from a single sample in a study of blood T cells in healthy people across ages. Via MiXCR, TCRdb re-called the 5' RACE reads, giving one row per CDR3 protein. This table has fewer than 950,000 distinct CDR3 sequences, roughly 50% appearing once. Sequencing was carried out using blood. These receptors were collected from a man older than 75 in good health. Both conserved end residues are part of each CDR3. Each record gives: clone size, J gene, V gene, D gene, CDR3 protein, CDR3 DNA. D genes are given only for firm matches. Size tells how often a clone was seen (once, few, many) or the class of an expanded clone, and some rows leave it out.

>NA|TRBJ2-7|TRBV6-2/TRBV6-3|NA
CASKERDEQYF
TGTGCCAGCAAAGAACGAGATGAGCAGTACTTC
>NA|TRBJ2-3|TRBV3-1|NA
CASSQVSGRDAYF
TGTGCCAGCAGCCAAGTCAGTGGCAGAGACGCGTATTTT
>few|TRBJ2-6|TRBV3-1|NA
CASSQDQWGANVLTF
TGTGCCAGCAGCCAAGATCAGTGGGGGGCCAACGTCCTGACTTTC
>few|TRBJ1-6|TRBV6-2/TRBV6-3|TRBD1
CASSYFPTGTGDSPLHF
TGTGCCAGCAGTTACTTTCCTACCGGGACAGGGGATTCACCCCTCCACTTT
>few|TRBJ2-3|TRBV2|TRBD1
CASRPQGNTQYF
TGTGCCAGCAGACCACAGGGGAATACGCAGTATTTT
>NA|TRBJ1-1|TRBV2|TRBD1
CASSAHGTGWNTEAFF
TGTGCCAGCAGTGCCCACGGGACAGGGTGGAACACTGAAGCTTTCTTT
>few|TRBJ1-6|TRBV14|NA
CASSQDLMDSPLHF
TGTGCCAGCAGCCAAGATCTCATGGATTCACCCCTCCACTTT
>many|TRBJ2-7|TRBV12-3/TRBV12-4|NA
CASSSSGQGSYEQYF
TGTGCCAGCAGTTCTTCCGGGCAGGGCTCTTACGAGCAGTACTTC
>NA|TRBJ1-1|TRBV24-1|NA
CATSDSRDTEAFF
TGTGCCACCAGTGACAGTAGGGACACTGAGGCTTTCTTT
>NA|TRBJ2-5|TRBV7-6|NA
CASSLRVLGETQYF
TGTGCCAGCAGCTTGAGGGTTTTGGGGGAGACCCAGTACTTC
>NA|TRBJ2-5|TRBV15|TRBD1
CATSNPTHRGGQETQYF
TGTGCCACCAGCAACCCAACCCACAGGGGCGGTCAAGAGACCCAGTACTTC
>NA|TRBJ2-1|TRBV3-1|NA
CASSQDRQEGFF
TGTGCCAGCAGCCAAGATCGTCAGGAGGGGTTCTTC
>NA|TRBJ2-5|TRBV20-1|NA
CSVPGPETQYF
TGCAGTGTCCCGGGACCAGAGACCCAGTACTTC
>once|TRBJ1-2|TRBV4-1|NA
CASSQAGTYYGYTF
TGCGCCAGCAGCCAAGCGGGGACTTACTATGGCTACACCTTC
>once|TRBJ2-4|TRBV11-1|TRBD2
CASSANIAGIQYF
TGTGCCAGCAGCGCGAATATAGCGGGAATTCAGTACTTC
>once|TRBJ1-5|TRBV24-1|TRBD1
CATATGGTNQPQHF
TGTGCCACCGCGACAGGGGGTACCAATCAGCCCCAGCATTTT
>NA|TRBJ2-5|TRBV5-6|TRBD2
CASSTRTSGGGTQYF
TGTGCCAGCAGCACCCGGACTAGCGGAGGGGGGACCCAGTACTTC
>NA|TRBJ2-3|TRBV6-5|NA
CASSHLGASTDTQYF
TGTGCCAGCAGCCACCTGGGGGCGAGCACAGATACGCAGTATTTT
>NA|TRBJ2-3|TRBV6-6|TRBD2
CASSYGVLAGVTDTQYF
TGTGCCAGCAGTTACGGTGTACTAGCGGGAGTAACAGATACGCAGTATTTT
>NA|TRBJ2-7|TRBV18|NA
CASSPGRVGEQYF
TGTGCCAGCTCACCAGGCAGGGTTGGGGAGCAGTACTTC
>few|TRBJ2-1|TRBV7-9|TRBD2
CASSSPKLAGGLSEQFF
TGTGCCAGCAGCTCTCCCAAACTAGCGGGAGGGCTGTCTGAGCAGTTCTTC
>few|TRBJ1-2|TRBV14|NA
CASSQDLRANYGYTF
TGTGCCAGCAGCCAAGATCTACGGGCTAACTATGGCTACACCTTC
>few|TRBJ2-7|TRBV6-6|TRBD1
CASSYPGTGVHEQYF
TGTGCCAGCAGTTACCCCGGGACAGGGGTCCACGAGCAGTACTTC
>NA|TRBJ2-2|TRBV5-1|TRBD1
CASSIRTGSNTGELFF
TGCGCCAGCAGCATACGGACAGGTTCGAACACCGGGGAGCTGTTTTTT
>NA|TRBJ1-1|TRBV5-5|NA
CASSLRKEAFF
TGTGCCAGCAGCTTGCGAAAGGAAGCTTTCTTT
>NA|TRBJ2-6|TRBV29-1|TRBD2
CGGVRIRGDSGANVLTF
TGCGGCGGTGTCCGCATACGGGGGGACTCTGGGGCCAACGTCCTGACTTTC
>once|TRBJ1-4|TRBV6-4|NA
CASSDSMMICDGNEKLFF
TGTGCCAGCAGTGACTCGATGATGATCTGTGACGGGAATGAAAAACTGTTTTTT
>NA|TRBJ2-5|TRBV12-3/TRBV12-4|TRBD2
CASSLAASGSAETQYF
TGTGCCAGCAGTTTAGCGGCAAGCGGGAGTGCGGAGACCCAGTACTTC
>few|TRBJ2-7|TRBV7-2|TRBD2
CASSPLSTGTNTYEQYF
TGTGCCAGCAGCCCACTCTCAACCGGGACTAATACCTACGAGCAGTACTTC
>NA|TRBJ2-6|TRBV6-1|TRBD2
CASRDARREAGANVLTF
TGTGCCAGCAGGGACGCGAGGCGGGAGGCTGGGGCCAACGTCCTGACTTTC
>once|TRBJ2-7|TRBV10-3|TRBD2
CAISALAGLYEQYF
TGTGCCATCAGTGCCCTAGCGGGACTCTACGAGCAGTACTTC
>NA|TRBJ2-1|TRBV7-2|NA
CASSAAGLGDEQFF
TGTGCCAGCAGCGCTGCGGGCCTCGGGGATGAGCAGTTCTTC
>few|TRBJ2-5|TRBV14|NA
CASSQGLGETQYF
TGTGCCAGCAGCCAGGGCCTGGGGGAGACCCAGTACTTC
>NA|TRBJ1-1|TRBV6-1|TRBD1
CASTISVPGGAKVEAFF
TGTGCCAGCACCATAAGCGTTCCAGGGGGCGCAAAGGTTGAAGCTTTCTTT
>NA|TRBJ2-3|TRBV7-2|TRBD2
CASSSSSGRAVDTQYF
TGTGCCAGCAGCTCGTCTAGCGGGAGGGCAGTAGATACGCAGTATTTT
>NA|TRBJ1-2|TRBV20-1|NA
CSAPGPTNSYGYTF
TGCAGTGCCCCAGGGCCGACTAACAGCTATGGCTACACCTTC
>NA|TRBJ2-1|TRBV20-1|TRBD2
CSAWKGSGSSYNEQFF
TGCAGTGCCTGGAAGGGTAGCGGGAGCTCCTACAATGAGCAGTTCTTC
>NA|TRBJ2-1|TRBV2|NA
CASREGGGSYNEQFF
TGTGCCAGCAGGGAAGGAGGCGGTTCCTACAATGAGCAGTTCTTC
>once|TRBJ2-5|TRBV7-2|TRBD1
CASSPPRQGAKTQYF
TGTGCCAGCAGCCCCCCTCGGCAGGGGGCCAAGACCCAGTACTTC
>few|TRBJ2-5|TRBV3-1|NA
CASSQDLGQQTQYF
TGTGCCAGCAGCCAAGATCTAGGACAACAGACCCAGTACTTC